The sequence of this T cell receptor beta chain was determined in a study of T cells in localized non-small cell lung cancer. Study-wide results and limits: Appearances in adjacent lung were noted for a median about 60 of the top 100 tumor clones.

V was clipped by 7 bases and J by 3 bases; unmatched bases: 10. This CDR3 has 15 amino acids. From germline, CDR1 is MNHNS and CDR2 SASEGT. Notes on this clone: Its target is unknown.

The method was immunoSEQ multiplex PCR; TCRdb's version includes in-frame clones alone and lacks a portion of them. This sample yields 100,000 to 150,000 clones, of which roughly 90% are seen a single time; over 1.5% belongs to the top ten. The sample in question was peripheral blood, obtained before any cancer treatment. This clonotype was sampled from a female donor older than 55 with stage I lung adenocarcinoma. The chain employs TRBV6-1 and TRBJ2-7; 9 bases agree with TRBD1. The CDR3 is CASMADRGSVYEQYF. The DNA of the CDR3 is TGTGCCAGCATGGCGGACAGGGGTTCGGTCTACGAGCAGTACTTC.